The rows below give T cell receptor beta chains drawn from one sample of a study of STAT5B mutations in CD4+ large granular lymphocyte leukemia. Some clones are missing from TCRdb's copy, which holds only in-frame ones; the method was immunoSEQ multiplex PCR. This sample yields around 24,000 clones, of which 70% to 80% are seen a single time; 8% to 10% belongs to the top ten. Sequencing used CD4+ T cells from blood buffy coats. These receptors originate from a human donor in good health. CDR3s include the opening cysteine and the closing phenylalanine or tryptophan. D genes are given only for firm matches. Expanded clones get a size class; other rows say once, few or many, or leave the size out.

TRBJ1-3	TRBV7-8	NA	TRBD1	TGTGCCAGCAGCTTAGCGTTGGCAGGGGGATCGGGAAACACCATATATTTT	CASSLALAGGSGNTIYF
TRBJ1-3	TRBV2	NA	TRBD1	TGTGCCAGCAGTGATCCGGACAGGTACTCTGGAAACACCATATATTTT	CASSDPDRYSGNTIYF
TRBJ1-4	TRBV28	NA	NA	TGTGCCAGCAGTTTTTTGACAAACGATGAAAAACTGTTTTTT	CASSFLTNDEKLFF
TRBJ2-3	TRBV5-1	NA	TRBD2	TGCGCCAGCAGCCCGGGACTAGCGGGAGATCGCACAGATACGCAGTATTTT	CASSPGLAGDRTDTQYF
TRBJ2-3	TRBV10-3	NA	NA	TGTGCCATCAGCGGAACAGGGCCTAGCACAGATACGCAGTATTTT	CAISGTGPSTDTQYF
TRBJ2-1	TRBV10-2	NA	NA	TGCGCCAGCAGTGATGGTTATTTCGACCCCCGGCAGGAGCAGTTCTTC	CASSDGYFDPRQEQFF
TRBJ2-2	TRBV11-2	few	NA	TGTGCCAGCAGCTTAGGACGAACCGGGGAGCTGTTTTTT	CASSLGRTGELFF
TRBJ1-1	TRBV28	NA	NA	TGTGCCAGCAGTTTATCCCGAGAAGCTTTCTTT	CASSLSREAFF
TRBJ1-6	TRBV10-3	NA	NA	TGTGCCATCAGTGGCGGCATTAATTCACCCCTCCACTTT	CAISGGINSPLHF
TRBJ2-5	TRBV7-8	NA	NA	TGTGCCAGCAGCTTAACTGGGGGAGAGACCCAGTACTTC	CASSLTGGETQYF
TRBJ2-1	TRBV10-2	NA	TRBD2	TGCGCCAGCTCAGATTCGGGGGGAGTCTACAATGAGCAGTTCTTC	CASSDSGGVYNEQFF
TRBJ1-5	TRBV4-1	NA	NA	TGCGCCAGCAGCCAAGAGTCAGTGGGGCTGGGCAATCAGCCCCAGCATTTT	CASSQESVGLGNQPQHF
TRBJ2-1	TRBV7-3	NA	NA	TGTGCCAGCAGCGAAAGTGTAGAGGGCAATGAGCAGTTCTTC	CASSESVEGNEQFF
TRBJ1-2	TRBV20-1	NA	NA	TGCAGTGCTACCGAAGGCTACACCTTC	CSATEGYTF
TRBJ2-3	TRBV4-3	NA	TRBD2	TGCGCCAGCAGCCAAGATAAAGCGGGGGCAGATACGCAGTATTTT	CASSQDKAGADTQYF
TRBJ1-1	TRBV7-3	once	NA	TGTGCCAGCAGCCTCTCCGGGGGCATGAACACTGAAGCTTTCTTT	CASSLSGGMNTEAFF
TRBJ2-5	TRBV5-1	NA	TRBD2	TGCGCCAGCAGCTTCTCTAGCGGGAATAGTGTGTACCAAGAGACCCAGTACTTC	CASSFSSGNSVYQETQYF
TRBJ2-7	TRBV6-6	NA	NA	TGTGCCAGCAACTCTCAGGGATGGGAGCAGTACTTC	CASNSQGWEQYF
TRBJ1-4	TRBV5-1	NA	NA	TGCGCCAGCAGATTAAATGAAAAACTGTTTTTT	CASRLNEKLFF
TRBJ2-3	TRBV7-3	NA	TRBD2	TGTGCCAGCAGGGGGGATGCGGGAGGCACAGATACGCAGTATTTT	CASRGDAGGTDTQYF
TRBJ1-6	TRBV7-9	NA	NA	TGTGCCAGCAGCCCTTTAGGGGAAAATTCACCCCTCCACTTT	CASSPLGENSPLHF
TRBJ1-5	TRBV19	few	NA	TGTGCCACTCAAGCCGTTAGCAATCAGCCCCAGCATTTT	CATQAVSNQPQHF
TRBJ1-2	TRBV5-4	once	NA	TGTGCCAGCAGCTCCACTGGTTATGGCTACACCTTC	CASSSTGYGYTF
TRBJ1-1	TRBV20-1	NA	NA	TGCAGTGCCCTCGAAGAAACTGAAGCTTTCTTT	CSALEETEAFF
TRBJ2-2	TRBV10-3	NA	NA	TGTGCCATCAGTGCAGAGGGTTTCACCGGGGAGCTGTTTTTT	CAISAEGFTGELFF
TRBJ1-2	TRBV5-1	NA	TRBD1	TGCGCCAGCAGCTTGGCCTTGGGGACAGGGGAGTACTATGGCTACACCTTC	CASSLALGTGEYYGYTF
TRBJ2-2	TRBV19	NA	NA	TGTGCCAGTACCCAGGGGAGAAACACCGGGGAGCTGTTTTTT	CASTQGRNTGELFF
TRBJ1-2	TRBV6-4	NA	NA	TGTGCCAGCAGCGCCACAGGAGACTATGGCTACACCTTC	CASSATGDYGYTF
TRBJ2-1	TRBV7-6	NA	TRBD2	TGTGCCAGCAGCTCTGTAGCGGGAATGGTAAATGAGCAGTTCTTC	CASSSVAGMVNEQFF
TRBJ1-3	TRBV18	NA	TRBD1	TGTGCCAGCTCACCCCAGAAGACAGGGAAGGGGAACACCATATATTTT	CASSPQKTGKGNTIYF
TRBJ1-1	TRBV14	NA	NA	TGTGCCAGCAGCCGCCGCCGAACTGAAGCTTTCTTT	CASSRRRTEAFF
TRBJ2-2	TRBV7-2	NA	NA	TGTGCCAGCAGCCGTCTGGGCGCGAACACCGGGGAGCTGTTTTTT	CASSRLGANTGELFF
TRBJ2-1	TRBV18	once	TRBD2	TGTGCCAGCTCACCAAATGCGGGAGGGTATCGCAATGAGCAGTTCTTC	CASSPNAGGYRNEQFF
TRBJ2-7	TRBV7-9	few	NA	TGTGCCAGCAGCCGTACAGGTTACGGGACCTACGAGCAGTACTTC	CASSRTGYGTYEQYF
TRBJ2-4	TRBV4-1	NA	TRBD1	TGCGCCAGCAGCCAAGATTTGGGACAGGGGGTGGGTGCCAAAAACATTCAGTACTTC	CASSQDLGQGVGAKNIQYF
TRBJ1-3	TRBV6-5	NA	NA	TGTGCCAGCAGTTATGAGGGGAGGCCTGGAAACACCATATATTTT	CASSYEGRPGNTIYF
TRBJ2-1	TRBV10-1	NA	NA	TGCGCCAGCCGTGCTGGGGGCAGGGTAGGGAATGAGCAGTTCTTC	CASRAGGRVGNEQFF
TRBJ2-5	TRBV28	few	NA	TGTGCCAGCAGTTTGGCGACCCAAGAGACCCAGTACTTC	CASSLATQETQYF
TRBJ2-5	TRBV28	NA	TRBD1	TGTGCCAGCAGAAGACAGGGCCAAGAGACCCAGTACTTC	CASRRQGQETQYF
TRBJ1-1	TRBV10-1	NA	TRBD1	TGCGCCAGCAGTGAAGGGACAGGGGCCCCCCGAGAAACTGAAGCTTTCTTT	CASSEGTGAPRETEAFF
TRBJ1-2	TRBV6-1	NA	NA	TGTGCCAGCAGTGGACAGAATAACTATGGCTACACCTTC	CASSGQNNYGYTF
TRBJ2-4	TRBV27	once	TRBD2	TGTGCCAGCAGTTTATCCCGGCGGGGGTACATTCAGTACTTC	CASSLSRRGYIQYF
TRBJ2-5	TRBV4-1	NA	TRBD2	TGCGCCAGCAGCCCATCAAGCGGGAGGGTTGGAGAGACCCAGTACTTC	CASSPSSGRVGETQYF
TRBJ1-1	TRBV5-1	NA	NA	TGCGCCAGCAGCTCCCGGGGGGTGGTGGCGAACACTGAAGCTTTCTTT	CASSSRGVVANTEAFF